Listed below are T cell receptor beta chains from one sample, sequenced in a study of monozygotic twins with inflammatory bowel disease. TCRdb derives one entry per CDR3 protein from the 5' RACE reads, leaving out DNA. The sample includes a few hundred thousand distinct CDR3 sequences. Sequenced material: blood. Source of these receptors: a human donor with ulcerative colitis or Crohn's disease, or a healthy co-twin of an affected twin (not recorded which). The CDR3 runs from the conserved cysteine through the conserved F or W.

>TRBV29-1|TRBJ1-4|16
CSGGDPGRQPNEKLFF
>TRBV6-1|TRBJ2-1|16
CASSSPPAGAYNEQFF
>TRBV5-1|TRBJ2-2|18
CASSSAELAGDNTGELFF
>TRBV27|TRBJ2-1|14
CASSLGGRENEQFF
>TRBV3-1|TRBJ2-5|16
CASSPIPGLGEETQYF
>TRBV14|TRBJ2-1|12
CASKAPGNEQFF
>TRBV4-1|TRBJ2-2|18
CASSQAGLAGPNTGELFF
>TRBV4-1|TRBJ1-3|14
CASSQEGAGNTIYF
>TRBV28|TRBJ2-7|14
CASRGSGRTYEQYF
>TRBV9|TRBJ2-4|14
CASSVGTLQNIQYF
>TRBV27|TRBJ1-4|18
CASSLVARTGASNEKLFF
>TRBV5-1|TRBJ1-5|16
CASSWATGAGTRPQHF
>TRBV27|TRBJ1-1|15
CASSLSGGLNTEAFF
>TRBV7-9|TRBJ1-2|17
CASSLDLGAASNYGYTF
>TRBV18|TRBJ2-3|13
CASSAHRDDTQYF
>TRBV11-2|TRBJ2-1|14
CASSSVRAYNEQFF
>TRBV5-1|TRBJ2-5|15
CASSLGPGAQETQYF
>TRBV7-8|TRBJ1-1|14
CASSLSGRPTEAFF
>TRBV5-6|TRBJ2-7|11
CASSLSSEQYF
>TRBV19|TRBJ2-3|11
CASSSLNTQYF
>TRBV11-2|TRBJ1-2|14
CASSSLQGNYGYTF
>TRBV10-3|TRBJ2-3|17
CAISESGLAGGPDTQYF
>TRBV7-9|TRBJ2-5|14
CASSTPEGSETQYF
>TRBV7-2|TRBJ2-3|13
CASSRGDGDTQYF
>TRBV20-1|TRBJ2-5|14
CSAIGQVAGETQYF
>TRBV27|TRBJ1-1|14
CASTDSDSNTEAFF
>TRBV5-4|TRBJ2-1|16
CASSSRGLATSNEQFF
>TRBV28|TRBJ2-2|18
CASSLSQTGGIDTGELFF
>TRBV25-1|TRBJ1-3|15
CASSESGRATNTIYF
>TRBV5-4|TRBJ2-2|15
CASSLADRDTGELFF
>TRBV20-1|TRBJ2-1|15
CSARDPGQGISEQFF
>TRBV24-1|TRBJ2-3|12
CAIGDSTDTQYF
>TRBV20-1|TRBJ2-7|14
CSATLRDWDYEQYF
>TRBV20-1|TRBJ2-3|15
CSAQGAGASTDTQYF
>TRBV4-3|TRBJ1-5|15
CASSQTTGGNQPQHF
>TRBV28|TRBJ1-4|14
CASSFRKSNEKLFF
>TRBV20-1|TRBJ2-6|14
CSAGIDDRANVLTF
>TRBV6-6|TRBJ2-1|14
CASRGPPTNNEQLF
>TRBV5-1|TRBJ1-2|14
CASSHSGSDYGYTF
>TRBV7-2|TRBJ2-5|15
CASSPTNLGRETQYF
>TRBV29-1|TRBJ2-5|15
CSVEGGSRGQETQYF
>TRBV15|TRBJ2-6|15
CATSTLGTGANVLTF
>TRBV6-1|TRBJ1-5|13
CASSADSHQPQHF
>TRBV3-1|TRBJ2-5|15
CASSQDGTSGREQYF
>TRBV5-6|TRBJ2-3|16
CASSLDGGTGTDTQYF
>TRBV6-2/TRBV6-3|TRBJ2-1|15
CASRGAGGADNEQFF
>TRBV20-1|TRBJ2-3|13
CSGLLFVTDTQYF
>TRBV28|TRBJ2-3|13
CASATAHTDTQYF
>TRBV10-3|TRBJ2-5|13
CAISAPSQETQYF
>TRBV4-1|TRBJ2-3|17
CASSQDPGGLSTDTQYF
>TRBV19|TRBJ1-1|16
CASSIGTASSSTEAFF